This T cell receptor beta chain was obtained from a study of beta chain features in type 1 diabetes. This clone was counted between two and nine times. What it binds is not known. The length of the CDR3 is 14 residues. Germline V lookup: CDR1 SGDLS, CDR2 YYNGEE. V was pared by 1 base and J by 4 bases, with 11 bases between. Investigators reverse transcribed all isolated RNA, so they sequenced expressed TCRB transcripts. Profiling relied on immunoSEQ multiplex PCR, and the TCRdb table lists in-frame clones only, not all of them. The table lists around 250,000 clones, around 24% of them singletons. Study-wide points: Naive, central memory and Treg TCRB repertoires appeared more alike in patients than in healthy donors. All four CD4+ subsets of Type 1 diabetes patients contained TCRB CDR3s that were moderately but significantly shorter. A cDNA-based sequencing approach could over-represent cells with high TCR expression.

In total, each donor contributed a single heparinised blood draw that averaged approximately 120 mL. The rearrangement joins TRBV9 to TRBJ2-5; tentative D call: TRBD2 (5 bases). The clonotype originates from a woman in her twenties or thirties with type 1 diabetes. The sequenced sample consisted of naive CD4+ T cells from blood. CDR3 protein: CASSVSGDGETQYF. The CDR3 coding sequence is TGTGCCAGCAGCGTAAGCGGAGATGGAGAGACCCAGTACTTC. Supplemented by reference TRBV9 and TRBJ2-5, the full variable domain reads DSGVTQTPKHLITATGQRVTLRCSPRSGDLSVYWYQQSLDQGLQFLIQYYNGEERAKGNILERFSAQQFPDLHSELNLSSLELGDSALYFCASSVSGDGETQYFGPGTRLLVL.